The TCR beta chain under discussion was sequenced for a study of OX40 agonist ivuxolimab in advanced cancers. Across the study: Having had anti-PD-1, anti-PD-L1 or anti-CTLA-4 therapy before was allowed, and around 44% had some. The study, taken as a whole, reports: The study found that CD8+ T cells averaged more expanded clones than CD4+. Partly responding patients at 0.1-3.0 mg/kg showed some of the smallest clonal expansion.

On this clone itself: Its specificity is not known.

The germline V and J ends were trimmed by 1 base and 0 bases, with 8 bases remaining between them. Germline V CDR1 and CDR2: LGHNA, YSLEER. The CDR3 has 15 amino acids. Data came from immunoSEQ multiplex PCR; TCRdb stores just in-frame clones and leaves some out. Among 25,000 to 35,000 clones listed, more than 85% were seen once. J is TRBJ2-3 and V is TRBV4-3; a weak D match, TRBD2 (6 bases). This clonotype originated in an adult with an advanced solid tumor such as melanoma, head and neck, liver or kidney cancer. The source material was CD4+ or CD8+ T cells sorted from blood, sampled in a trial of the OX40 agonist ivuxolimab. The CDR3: CASSQALASTDTQYF. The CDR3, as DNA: TGCGCCAGCAGCCAAGCACTAGCCAGCACAGATACGCAGTATTTT.